The rows below give T cell receptor beta chains drawn from one sample of a study of shared clonotypes between healthy human individuals. This table comes from immunoSEQ multiplex PCR, and its TCRdb copy is limited to in-frame clones, with some not included. The sample carries 2 million to 2.5 million clones, 95% recorded once. The sequencing sample was made of naive CD4+ T cells sorted from blood. The source is a man between 18 and 35 years old in good health. Each CDR3 is given without its conserved first and last residue.

>TRBV5-1
ASSSGTGGRETQY
>TRBV6-5
ASSRRETQY
>TRBV6-5
ASKGLAWDTGELF
>TRBV29-1
SVVARADTEAF
>TRBV28
ASSEVAGVESSTDTQY
>TRBV2
ASKGPSSYEQY
>TRBV5-8
ASSQDREQETQY
>TRBV5-1
ASRSESGANVLT
>TRBV5-4
ASSPQGGTSSSYNEQF
>TRBV30
AWSSAFSSYNEQF
>TRBV2
AIPRAGGGETQY
>TRBV6-1
ASKTTGTNSYEQY
>TRBV10-3
AIRLGLAGGADTQY
>TRBV19
ASSMRDREADTQY
>TRBV5-1
ASSSEQGARGEQY
>TRBV4-3
ASSHKAPNTEAF
>TRBV5-1
ASKTGPATNEKLF
>TRBV5-1
ASSPEGSTDTQY
>TRBV5-4
ASSFDRYQETQY
>TRBV5-1
APAEQY
>TRBV6-4
ASRRQGNTGELF
>TRBV6-5
ASSYNRNYNEQF